These T cell receptor beta chains were read from a single sample in a study of blood T cell repertoires in COVID-19. Sequencing was performed with immunoSEQ multiplex PCR; in TCRdb, only in-frame clones are kept and a portion is missing. The table shows a few hundred thousand clones, with around 90% occurring only once. Sequencing was done on a sample of peripheral blood. These receptors originate from a middle-aged woman who had recovered from COVID-19. Both conserved end residues are part of each CDR3. Fields, in order: J gene, V gene, clone size, D gene, CDR3 DNA, CDR3 protein. A D gene is named only where the DNA matches it firmly. Not every row has a clone size; where given, it reads once, few, many or a size class.

>TRBJ2-4|TRBV6-2/TRBV6-3|NA|NA
TGTGCCAGCAGTCCCCTCTCGGACAGCCTCAAAAACATTCAGTACTTC
CASSPLSDSLKNIQYF
>TRBJ1-5|TRBV6-6|NA|NA
TGTGCCAGCAGTCCCGACAGGAATAGCAATCAGCCCCAGCATTTT
CASSPDRNSNQPQHF
>TRBJ1-1|TRBV28|NA|NA
TGTGCCAGCAGTTTCTTGAACACTGAAGCTTTCTTT
CASSFLNTEAFF
>TRBJ2-7|TRBV2|NA|TRBD1
TGTGCCAGCAGCCCGGACAGGAGGTCCAGCGAGCAGTACTTC
CASSPDRRSSEQYF
>TRBJ2-4|TRBV6-1|NA|NA
TGTGCCAGCAGTGAATTTAGTGACAGACTAGCCAAAAACATTCAGTACTTC
CASSEFSDRLAKNIQYF
>TRBJ2-5|TRBV5-1|NA|TRBD2
TGCGCCAGCAGCCCCGGACTAGCGGGTGGCCAAGAGACCCAGTACTTC
CASSPGLAGGQETQYF
>TRBJ2-2|TRBV5-1|NA|TRBD1
TGCGCCAGCAGCATGGACAGGGGCGGCACCGGGGAGCTGTTTTTT
CASSMDRGGTGELFF
>TRBJ1-3|TRBV21-1|NA|NA
TGTGCCAGCAGCAAAAGGGAAGACAGGGATGCTGGAAACACCATATATTTT
CASSKREDRDAGNTIYF
>TRBJ2-1|TRBV5-3|NA|NA
TGTGCCAGAAGCTTGGTAGCCATCAGCTCCTACAATGAGCAGTTCTTC
CARSLVAISSYNEQFF
>TRBJ2-7|TRBV3-1/TRBV3-2|NA|TRBD2
TGTGCCAGCAGCAGAAATGCTGGGACTAGCGCGACCCCCGGCGAGCAGTACTTC
CASSRNAGTSATPGEQYF
>TRBJ2-3|TRBV7-3|NA|NA
TGTGCCAGCAGCTTAGCGGAAGGATCAGATACGCAGTATTTT
CASSLAEGSDTQYF
>TRBJ2-1|TRBV11-2|NA|TRBD2
TGTGCCAGCAGCTCAACTAGCGGCTACAATGAGCAGTTCTTC
CASSSTSGYNEQFF
>TRBJ2-7|TRBV29-1|NA|NA
TGCAGCGTTCGGAGGGACGTAAGGGCAGTGAGCTCCTACGAGCAGTACTTC
CSVRRDVRAVSSYEQYF
>TRBJ1-2|TRBV11-3|NA|TRBD1
TGTGCCAGCAGCTCCCGGTCGGGCGGACAGGACTATGGCTACACCTTC
CASSSRSGGQDYGYTF
>TRBJ2-7|TRBV5-1|NA|TRBD1
TGCGCCAGCAGCTTCCGGACAGGGGACTACGAGCAGTACTTC
CASSFRTGDYEQYF
>TRBJ1-4|TRBV15|NA|NA
TGTGCCACCAGCAGAGGGGAGGGTGAAAAACTGTTTTTT
CATSRGEGEKLFF
>TRBJ2-1|TRBV19|few|NA
TGTGCCAGTAGTATTAGCTACAATGAGCAGTTCTTC
CASSISYNEQFF
>TRBJ2-2|TRBV2|NA|TRBD2
TGTGCCAGCGTGAGCGGGACTTACACCGGGGAGCTGTTTTTT
CASVSGTYTGELFF
>TRBJ1-1|TRBV2|NA|NA
TGTGCCAGCAGTGAAGGCAGACCGGGCACTGAAGCTTTCTTT
CASSEGRPGTEAFF
>TRBJ1-1|TRBV30|once|NA
TGTGCCTGGAGTGTGCTACAGCCGAACACTGAAGCTTTCTTT
CAWSVLQPNTEAFF
>TRBJ1-6|TRBV30|NA|NA
TGTGCCTGGCTTAACAGCTATAATTCACCCCTCCACTTT
CAWLNSYNSPLHF
>TRBJ1-5|TRBV19|NA|TRBD1
TGTGCCAGTAGCCAGGACAGGGTCCTTAGCAATCAGCCCCAGCATTTT
CASSQDRVLSNQPQHF
>TRBJ1-5|TRBV19|NA|TRBD1
TGTGCCAGTAGTATAGAGAGGGGGACAGGTACAGGGTATAGCAATCAGCCCCAGCATTTT
CASSIERGTGTGYSNQPQHF
>TRBJ2-1|TRBV3-1/TRBV3-2|NA|TRBD2
TGTGCCAGCAGCCTGAGAGGGGGCTGGGGACTAGCGGAGGCTTACAATGAGCAGTTCTTC
CASSLRGGWGLAEAYNEQFF
>TRBJ1-5|TRBV10-2|once|TRBD1
TGCGCCAGCAGTGAGTGGGACAGCTATTATAGCAATCAGCCCCAGCATTTT
CASSEWDSYYSNQPQHF
>TRBJ1-1|TRBV6-5|NA|NA
TGTGCCAGCTCAAAGCGGGGGGGTGACACTGAAGCTTTCTTT
CASSKRGGDTEAFF
>TRBJ2-1|TRBV27|NA|NA
TGTGCCAGCAGTTTATACAGCCAGGGGTACAATGAGCAGTTCTTC
CASSLYSQGYNEQFF
>TRBJ2-1|TRBV19|NA|NA
TGTGCCAGTACTCAGGACATTAACTCCTACAATGAGCAGTTCTTC
CASTQDINSYNEQFF
>TRBJ2-5|TRBV3-1/TRBV3-2|NA|NA
TGTGCCAGCAGCCAGAAGAGGGTGGAGACCCAGTACTTC
CASSQKRVETQYF